Following are 14 T cell receptor beta chains from one sample sequenced in a study of OX40 agonist ivuxolimab in advanced cancers. Libraries were prepared through the immunoSEQ multiplex PCR assay. Not all clones reach the TCRdb copy of this immuneACCESS table, which keeps in-frame sequences only. Checked studies attribute under half of the gap to unresolved V genes and leave the rest unexplained. Counted in this sample were just over 40,000 clones; roughly 84% of them appeared once. Together, the top ten hold 15% to 20% of the sample. The sample was CD4+ or CD8+ T cells sorted from blood, taken in a trial of the OX40 agonist ivuxolimab. These receptors were taken from an adult with an advanced solid tumor such as melanoma, head and neck, liver or kidney cancer.

V usage is TRBV7-9 and J usage is TRBJ2-1, with TRBD2 matching over 7 bases. Germline CDR1 is SEHNR and CDR2 is FQNEAQ (reference sequence). The V gene end was trimmed by 2 bases and the J gene end by 6 bases; junction bases not matched to a gene: 7. This CDR3 has 15 amino acids. This chain's CDR3 is CASSLIGGGVNEQFF. The CDR3 nucleotides read TGTGCCAGCAGCTTAATTGGGGGGGGAGTCAATGAGCAGTTCTTC. The entire variable domain, with the rest obtained from reference TRBV7-9 and TRBJ2-1, is as follows: DTGVSQNPRHKITKRGQNVTFRCDPISEHNRLYWYRQTLGQGPEFLTYFQNEAQLEKSRLLSDRFSAERPKGSFSTLEIQRTEQGDSAMYLCASSLIGGGVNEQFFGPGTRLTVL.

This chain joins TRBV5-6 and TRBJ2-6, with D uncertain. Germline CDR1 is SGHDT and CDR2 is YYEEEE. The CDR3 consists of 15 residues. Between the trimmed V and J ends, which lost 4 bases and 2 bases, there was a span of 10 bases. The CDR3: CASSPGSAGANVLTF. DNA for the CDR3: TGTGCCAGCAGCCCTGGCTCGGCTGGGGCCAACGTCCTGACTTTC.

The V call is TRBV9, the J call TRBJ2-3, with TRBD2 matching over 10 bases. This CDR3 has 15 amino acids. The germline gives CDR1 SGDLS, CDR2 YYNGEE. The junction had 3 bases not matched to a gene; V was cut back by 0 bases and J by 5 bases. The CDR3 here is CASSVASGGVDTQYF. DNA for the CDR3: TGTGCCAGCAGCGTAGCTAGCGGGGGAGTAGATACGCAGTATTTT.

The gene calls are TRBV27 and TRBJ2-1; no definite D call. Germline V gene data show CDR1 as MNHEY and CDR2 as SMNVEV (reference sequence). The CDR3 sequence is 14 residues long. V lost 3 bases and J lost 5, with 11 bases in between. The CDR3 DNA sequence: TGTGCCAGCAGTTTCGATCGTGCTCACAATGAGCAGTTCTTC. Amino acid sequence: CASSFDRAHNEQFF.

The V and J genes are TRBV19 and TRBJ2-7; no reliable D call. Germline values: CDR1 LNHDA, CDR2 SQIVND (reference sequence). The CDR3 is 13 residues long. Trimming took off 10 bases at V and 1 base at J, with 14 bases between the two ends. CDR3 nucleotide sequence: TGTGCCACCGCTAGGACGGGTTCCTACGAGCAGTACTTC. It codes for CATARTGSYEQYF. The full variable domain, with the rest looked up from reference TRBV19 and TRBJ2-7, is DGGITQSPKYLFRKEGQNVTLSCEQNLNHDAMYWYRQDPGQGLRLIYYSQIVNDFQKGDIAEGYSVSREKKESFPLTVTSAQKNPTAFYLCATARTGSYEQYFGPGTRLTVT.

This rearrangement joins TRBV7-6 to TRBJ2-7; D is possibly TRBD1 (6 bases). Looked up from germline, CDR1 is SGHVS and CDR2 is FNYEAQ. The length of the CDR3 is 16 residues. Trimming stripped 1 base from V and 6 bases from J, with 19 bases between. Written as DNA, the CDR3 is TGTGCCAGCAGCTTAGGGACCAATCCGGGACACGGCGAGCAGTACTTC. Amino acids: CASSLGTNPGHGEQYF.

The chain is built from TRBV7-9 and TRBJ1-5, with D unclear. The CDR3 contains 15 residues. The germline gives CDR1 SEHNR, CDR2 FQNEAQ (reference sequence). V was clipped by 3 bases and J by 5 bases, with 14 bases between them. Here the CDR3 reads CASSLGTAEDQPQHF. The CDR3 DNA is TGTGCCAGCAGCTTGGGAACAGCGGAAGATCAGCCCCAGCATTTT.

This clone was detected once. CDR3 protein: CASSYPPGLAEGIGFF. The DNA of the CDR3 is TGTGCCAGCAGTTACCCCCCGGGGCTAGCGGAGGGGATCGGGTTCTTC. V and J are TRBV6-6 and TRBJ2-1, with TRBD2 matching over 7 bases. Germline V CDR1 and CDR2: MNHNY, SVGAGI (reference sequence). V was pared by 2 bases and J by 15 bases, with 19 bases of the junction left unmatched. The CDR3 covers 16 residues.

The V and J genes are TRBV11-3 and TRBJ2-7; tentative D call: TRBD1 (6 bases). V dropped 3 bases and J dropped 3 bases, with 18 bases sitting between them. The length of the CDR3 is 16 residues. The V gene's germline CDR1 is SGHNT and CDR2 YENEEA. The CDR3 coding sequence is TGTGCCAGCAGCTTTCTGATGGCAGGGGCGCACTACGAGCAGTACTTC. Translation gives CASSFLMAGAHYEQYF.

This clone was counted a few times. The rearrangement uses TRBV7-3 and TRBJ1-1, with 7 bases matching TRBD1. In germline, CDR1 is SGHTA, CDR2 FQGTGA. The CDR3 spans 15 residues. Unmatched junction bases numbered 11, after V lost 5 bases and J lost 5 bases. CDR3 residues: CASSAEKGAWTEAFF. As DNA, the CDR3 is TGTGCCAGCAGCGCAGAAAAGGGGGCGTGGACTGAAGCTTTCTTT.

This chain uses TRBV7-3 with TRBJ1-1; D uncertain. The CDR3 length is 12 residues. CDR1 is SGHTA, CDR2 FQGTGA, per germline. V was trimmed by 4 bases and J by 0 bases, leaving 3 bases between them. CDR3 bases: TGTGCCAGCAGCTCCATGAACACTGAAGCTTTCTTT. Protein: CASSSMNTEAFF.

The V gene is TRBV2, the J gene TRBJ2-7, with D perhaps TRBD2 (6 bases). There are 16 residues in the CDR3. V lost 2 bases and J 1 base, leaving 15 bases between the germline ends. Germline CDR1 reads SNHLY; CDR2 reads FYNNEI. CDR3 region: CASSEWLSGQSYEQYF. Written as DNA, the CDR3 is TGTGCCAGCAGTGAATGGCTCAGCGGGCAATCCTACGAGCAGTACTTC.

This clone is medium-sized. This chain links TRBV19 with TRBJ2-7; D may correspond to TRBD1 or TRBD2 (5 bases each). The CDR3 has 12 amino acids. Trimming removed 3 bases from V and 7 bases from J, with 10 bases in between. Germline V gene data show CDR1 as LNHDA and CDR2 as SQIVND (reference sequence). CDR3 sequence reads: CASSIGTVEQYF. CDR3 bases: TGTGCCAGTAGTATTGGGACCGTGGAGCAGTACTTC.

The chain uses TRBV13 and TRBJ2-7; possibly TRBD1 for D (5 bases). The length of the CDR3 is 12 residues. CDR1 and CDR2 (germline): PRHDT, FYEKMQ (reference sequence). V was pared by 8 bases and J by 1 base, with 9 bases between. In nucleotides, the CDR3 is TGTGCCAGCTCCGACAGTTCCTACGAGCAGTACTTC. It specifies CASSDSSYEQYF.